The sequence of this T cell receptor beta chain was determined in a study of early T cells in non-severe SARS-CoV-2 infection. Individual cDNA molecules carried attached unique molecular identifiers. TCRdb used MiXCR to reprocess the 5' RACE reads, holding one entry per CDR3 protein. The sample shows some 58,000 distinct CDR3 sequences, 11% of them seen only once. This clonotype was seen only a few times. The receptor's source is an adult who was a healthcare worker with PCR-confirmed SARS-CoV-2 infection or an uninfected control (not recorded which). The source material was whole blood, sampled at baseline.

Written as DNA, the CDR3 is TGTGCCAGCAGACCAGGGGGAGGTACTGAAGCTTTCTTT. This sequence encodes CASRPGGGTEAFF. The chain links TRBV3-1 to TRBJ1-1; 7 nucleotides line up with TRBD1. Germline V gene lookup returns CDR1 LGHDT and CDR2 YNNKEL (reference sequence). Trimming removed 6 bases from V and 5 bases from J; junction bases left unmatched: 6. The CDR3 runs to 13 residues.